A single TCR beta chain is shown here with its context. In the authors' methods: From reference gene primer amplification, estimates of nucleated cell counts were derived. Clones were sequenced by immunoSEQ multiplex PCR, and TCRdb holds only the in-frame ones, with some missing. V and J calls and clone size are as listed in that table; D and trimming were resolved from the DNA. This sample has 80,000 to 90,000 clones, with 79% found just once. This record comes from a study of blood T cell repertoires in COVID-19. Study as a whole: The United States, Italy and Spain were the sources of the acute and convalescent COVID-19 samples. Sample material is recorded as cDNA or gDNA derived from T cells, B-cell-depleted T cells, or PBMCs.

The CDR3 consists of 14 residues. V trimming: 6 bases; J trimming: 1 base; junction bases outside the gene matches: 2. Germline CDR1 is SEHNR and CDR2 is FQNEAQ (reference sequence). Sequenced material: peripheral blood. The J gene is TRBJ1-1, the V gene TRBV7-9; 10 positions agree with TRBD1. This TCR came from a man between 65 and 85 years old with acute or convalescent COVID-19. The CDR3 coding sequence is TGTGCCAGCAGATGGGACAGGGGGAACACTGAAGCTTTCTTT. Encoded protein: CASRWDRGNTEAFF.